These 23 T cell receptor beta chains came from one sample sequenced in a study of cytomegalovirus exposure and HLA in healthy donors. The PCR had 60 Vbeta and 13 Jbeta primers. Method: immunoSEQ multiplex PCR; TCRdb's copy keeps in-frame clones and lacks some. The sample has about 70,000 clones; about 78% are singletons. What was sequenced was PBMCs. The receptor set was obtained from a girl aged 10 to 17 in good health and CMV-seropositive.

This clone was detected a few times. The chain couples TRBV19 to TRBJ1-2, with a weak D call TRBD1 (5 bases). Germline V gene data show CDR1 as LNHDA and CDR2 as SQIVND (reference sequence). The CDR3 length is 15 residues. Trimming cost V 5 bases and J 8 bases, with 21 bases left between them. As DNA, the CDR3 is TGTGCCAGTAGTCAGCCGGGGGTGGTTTCGAAAGGCTACACCTTC. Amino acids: CASSQPGVVSKGYTF.

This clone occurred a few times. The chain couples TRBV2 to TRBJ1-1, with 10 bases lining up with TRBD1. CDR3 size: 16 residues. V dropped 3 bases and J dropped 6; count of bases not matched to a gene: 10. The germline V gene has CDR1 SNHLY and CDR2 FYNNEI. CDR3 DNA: TGTGCCAGCAGTGAGGGAGCTCCGGGACAGGGGCCTGAAGCTTTCTTT. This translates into CASSEGAPGQGPEAFF.

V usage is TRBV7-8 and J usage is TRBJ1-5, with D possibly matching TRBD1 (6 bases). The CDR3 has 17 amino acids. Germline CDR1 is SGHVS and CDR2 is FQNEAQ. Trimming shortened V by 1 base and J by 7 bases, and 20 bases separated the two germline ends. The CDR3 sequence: CASSLGGVGQIGQPQHF. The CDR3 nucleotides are TGTGCCAGCAGCTTAGGAGGGGTGGGACAAATCGGCCAGCCCCAGCATTTT.

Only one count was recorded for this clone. The CDR3 here is CASSYSTGGTYEQYF. CDR3 DNA: TGTGCCAGCAGTTATTCGACAGGGGGGACCTACGAGCAGTACTTC. V gene TRBV6-6 combines with J gene TRBJ2-7; 9 positions match TRBD1. V lost 3 bases and J lost 2; bases outside the gene matches: 5. CDR1 and CDR2 from the germline V gene are MNHNY and SVGAGI (reference sequence). The CDR3 has 15 residues.

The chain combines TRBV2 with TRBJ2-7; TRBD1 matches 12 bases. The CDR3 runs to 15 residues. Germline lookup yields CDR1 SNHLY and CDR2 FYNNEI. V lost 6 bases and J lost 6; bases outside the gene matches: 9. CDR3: CASSRDRGRPSEQYF. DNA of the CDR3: TGTGCCAGCAGCAGGGACAGGGGGCGCCCCTCCGAGCAGTACTTC.

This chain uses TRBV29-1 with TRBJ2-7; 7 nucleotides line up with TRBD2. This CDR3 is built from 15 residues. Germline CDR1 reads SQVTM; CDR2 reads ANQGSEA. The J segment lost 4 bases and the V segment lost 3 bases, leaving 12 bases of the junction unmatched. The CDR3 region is CSVEGRDYMGYEQYF. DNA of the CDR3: TGCAGCGTTGAGGGCCGGGACTACATGGGGTACGAGCAGTACTTC.

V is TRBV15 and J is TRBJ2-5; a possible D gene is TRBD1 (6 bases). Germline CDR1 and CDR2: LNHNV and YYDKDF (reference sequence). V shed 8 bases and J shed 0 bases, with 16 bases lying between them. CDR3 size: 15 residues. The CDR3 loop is CATRAGETDQETQYF. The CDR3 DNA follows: TGTGCCACCCGAGCAGGGGAGACAGACCAAGAGACCCAGTACTTC.

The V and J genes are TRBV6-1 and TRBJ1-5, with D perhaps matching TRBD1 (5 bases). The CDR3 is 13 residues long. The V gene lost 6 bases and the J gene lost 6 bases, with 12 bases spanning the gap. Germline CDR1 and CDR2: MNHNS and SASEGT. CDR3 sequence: CASRGGLSQPQHF. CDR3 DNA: TGTGCCAGCAGGGGGGGGTTGAGTCAGCCCCAGCATTTT.

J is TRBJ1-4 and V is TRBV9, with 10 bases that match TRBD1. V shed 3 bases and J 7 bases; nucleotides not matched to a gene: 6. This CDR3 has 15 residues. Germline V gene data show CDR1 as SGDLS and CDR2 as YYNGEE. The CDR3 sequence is CASSAPGQGSEKLFF. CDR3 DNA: TGTGCCAGCAGCGCACCGGGACAGGGGAGTGAAAAACTGTTTTTT.

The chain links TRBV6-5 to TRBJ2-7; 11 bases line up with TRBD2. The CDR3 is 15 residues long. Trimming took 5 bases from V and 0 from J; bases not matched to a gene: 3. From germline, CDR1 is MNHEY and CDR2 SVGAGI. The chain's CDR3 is CASSPGLAVSYEQYF. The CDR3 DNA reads TGTGCCAGCAGTCCGGGACTAGCGGTCTCCTACGAGCAGTACTTC.

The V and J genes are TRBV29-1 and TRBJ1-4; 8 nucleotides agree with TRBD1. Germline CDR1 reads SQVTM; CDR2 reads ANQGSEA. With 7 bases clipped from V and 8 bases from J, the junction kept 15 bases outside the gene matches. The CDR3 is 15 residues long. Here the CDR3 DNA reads TGCAGCGCCCTTAAGACAGGGGCCCTTGGGGAAAAACTGTTTTTT. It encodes CSALKTGALGEKLFF. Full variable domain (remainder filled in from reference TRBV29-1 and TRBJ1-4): SAVISQKPSRDICQRGTSLTIQCQVDSQVTMMFWYRQQPGQSLTLIATANQGSEATYESGFVIDKFPISRPNLTFSTLTVSNMSPEDSSIYLCSALKTGALGEKLFFGSGTQLSVL.

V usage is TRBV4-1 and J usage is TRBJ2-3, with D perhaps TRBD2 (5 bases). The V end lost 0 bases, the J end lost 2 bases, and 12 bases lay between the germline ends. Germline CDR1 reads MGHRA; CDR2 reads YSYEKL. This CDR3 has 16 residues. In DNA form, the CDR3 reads TGCGCCAGCAGCCAAGAAATAGGGAGAAACACAGATACGCAGTATTTT. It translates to CASSQEIGRNTDTQYF.

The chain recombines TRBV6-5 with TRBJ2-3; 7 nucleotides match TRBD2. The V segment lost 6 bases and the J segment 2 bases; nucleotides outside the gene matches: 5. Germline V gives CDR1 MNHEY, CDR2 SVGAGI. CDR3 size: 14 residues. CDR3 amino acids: CASRRGSYTDTQYF. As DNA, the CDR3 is TGTGCCAGCAGGCGCGGGAGTTACACAGATACGCAGTATTTT.

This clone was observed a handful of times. Here the CDR3 reads CATSPMAGGPVDTQYF. In nucleotides, the CDR3 is TGTGCCACCAGCCCCATGGCGGGAGGGCCCGTAGATACGCAGTATTTT. V and J are TRBV15 and TRBJ2-3, with 9 bases matching TRBD2. There are 16 residues in the CDR3. The ends lost 5 bases at V and 5 bases at J; junction bases unmatched: 11. The V gene's germline CDR1 is LNHNV and CDR2 YYDKDF (reference sequence).

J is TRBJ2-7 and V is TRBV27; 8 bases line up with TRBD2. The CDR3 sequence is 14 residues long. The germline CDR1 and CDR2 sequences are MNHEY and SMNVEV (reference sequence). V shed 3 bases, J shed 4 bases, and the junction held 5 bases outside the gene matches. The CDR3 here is CASSFAGGNYEQYF. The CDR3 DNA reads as TGTGCCAGCAGTTTCGCGGGGGGCAATTACGAGCAGTACTTC.

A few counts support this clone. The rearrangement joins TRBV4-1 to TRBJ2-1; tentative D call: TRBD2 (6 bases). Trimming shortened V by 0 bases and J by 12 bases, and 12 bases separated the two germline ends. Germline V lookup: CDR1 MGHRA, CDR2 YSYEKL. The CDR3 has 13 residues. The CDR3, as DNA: TGCGCCAGCAGCCAAGATTGGGGTAGCGGGCAGTTCTTC. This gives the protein CASSQDWGSGQFF.

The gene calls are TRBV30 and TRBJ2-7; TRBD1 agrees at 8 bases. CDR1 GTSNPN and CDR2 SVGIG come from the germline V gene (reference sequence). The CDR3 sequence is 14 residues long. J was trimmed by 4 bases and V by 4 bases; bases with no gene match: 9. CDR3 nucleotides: TGTGCCTGGACCCGGGACAGGTACCGATACGAGCAGTACTTC. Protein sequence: CAWTRDRYRYEQYF.

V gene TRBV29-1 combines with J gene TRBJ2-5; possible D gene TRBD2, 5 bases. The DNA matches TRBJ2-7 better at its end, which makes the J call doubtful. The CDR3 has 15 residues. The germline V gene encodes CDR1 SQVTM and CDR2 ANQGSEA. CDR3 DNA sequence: TGCAGCGTTGAAGATGGTGAGGGTACCTCCTACGAGCAGTACTTC. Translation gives CSVEDGEGTSYEQYF.

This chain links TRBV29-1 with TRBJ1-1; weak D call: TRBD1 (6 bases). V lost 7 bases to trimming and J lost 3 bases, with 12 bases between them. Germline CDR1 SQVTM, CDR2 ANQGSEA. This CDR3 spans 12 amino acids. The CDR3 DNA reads TGCAGCGCCGACAGGCTTTACACTGAAGCTTTCTTT. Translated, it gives CSADRLYTEAFF. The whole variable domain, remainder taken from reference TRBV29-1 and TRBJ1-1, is SAVISQKPSRDICQRGTSLTIQCQVDSQVTMMFWYRQQPGQSLTLIATANQGSEATYESGFVIDKFPISRPNLTFSTLTVSNMSPEDSSIYLCSADRLYTEAFFGQGTRLTVV.

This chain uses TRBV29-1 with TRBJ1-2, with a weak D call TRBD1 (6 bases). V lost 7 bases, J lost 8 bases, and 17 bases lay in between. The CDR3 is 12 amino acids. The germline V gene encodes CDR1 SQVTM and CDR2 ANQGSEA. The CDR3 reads CSDWTALGGYTF. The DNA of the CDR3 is TGCAGCGACTGGACAGCCCTGGGCGGCTACACCTTC.

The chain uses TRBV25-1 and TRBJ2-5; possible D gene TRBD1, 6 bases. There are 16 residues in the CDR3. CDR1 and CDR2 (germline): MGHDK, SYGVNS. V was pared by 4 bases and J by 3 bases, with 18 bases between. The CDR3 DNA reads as TGTGCCAGCAGTGGGATCGGAACAGGGCCGAAAGAGACCCAGTACTTC. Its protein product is CASSGIGTGPKETQYF.

The CDR3: CASSPSTGGGSDTQYF. The CDR3, as DNA: TGCGCCAGCAGCCCATCGACAGGGGGCGGGTCAGATACGCAGTATTTT. The V and J genes are TRBV5-1 and TRBJ2-3; 10 positions match TRBD1. The V gene end was trimmed by 4 bases and the J gene end by 4 bases; junction bases not matched to a gene: 9. This CDR3 comprises 16 residues. CDR1 and CDR2 from the germline V gene are SGHRS and YFSETQ.

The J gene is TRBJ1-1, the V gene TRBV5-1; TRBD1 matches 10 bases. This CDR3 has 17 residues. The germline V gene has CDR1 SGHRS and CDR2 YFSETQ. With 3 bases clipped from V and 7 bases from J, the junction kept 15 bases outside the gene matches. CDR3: CASSSGYPGQGTLEAFF. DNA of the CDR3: TGCGCCAGCAGCTCAGGTTATCCGGGACAGGGGACCCTTGAAGCTTTCTTT.